The rows below give T cell receptor beta chains drawn from one sample of a study of response to subunit inactivated influenza vaccine. TCRdb called the RT-PCR reads again in MiXCR, with one record for every CDR3 protein. The data hold about 480,000 distinct CDR3 sequences, with over 9.5% observed a single time. The starting material was PBMCs from blood, obtained roughly 6 weeks after vaccination. The receptors were sampled from a man in his forties or fifties who received an inactivated influenza vaccine. Each CDR3 is given with its conserved first and last residue.

v_gene	j_gene	CDR3aa
TRBV7-2	TRBJ1-2	CASSRGRAYGYTF
TRBV20-1	TRBJ2-1	CSALRGGSYNEQFF
TRBV6-1	TRBJ2-1	CASRKTSSSYNEQFF
TRBV10-3	TRBJ1-1	CAISESTGRTEAFF
TRBV28	TRBJ1-2	CASSPNPTVTYGYTF
TRBV28	TRBJ2-7	CATVMGYEQYF
TRBV28	TRBJ2-7	CASAGWDGYEQYF
TRBV4-2	TRBJ2-1	CASSQGWRAVGDNEQFF
TRBV6-2/TRBV6-3	TRBJ1-1	CASSYRAGHTEAFF
TRBV11-3	TRBJ2-7	CASSLGPGVAYEQYF
TRBV19	TRBJ2-7	CASSIRTTYEQYF
TRBV19	TRBJ1-5	CATKGAGELQPQHF
TRBV20-1	TRBJ1-5	CSAGDGFNQPQHF
TRBV28	TRBJ2-1	CASSRGTKSDEQFF
TRBV5-1	TRBJ2-7	CASSPGNFYEQYF
TRBV7-2	TRBJ2-1	CASSSLRPNEQFF
TRBV12-3/TRBV12-4	TRBJ1-2	CASSLGNRAGGYTF
TRBV4-1	TRBJ2-3	CASSQFQIAGGTDTQYF
TRBV9	TRBJ1-2	CASSGQSINYGYTF
TRBV5-5	TRBJ2-3	CASSSADSTDTQYF
TRBV9	TRBJ2-2	CASSVAGGPNTGELFF
TRBV20-1	TRBJ2-4	CSAKGGTEKSKNIQYF
TRBV5-5	TRBJ2-7	CASSLGGREYEQYF
TRBV20-1	TRBJ1-1	CSAERDRVNTEAFF
TRBV10-3	TRBJ2-5	CAISESTGGPQETQYF
TRBV7-2	TRBJ2-7	CASSLAVAGTGEQYF
TRBV5-1	TRBJ2-5	CASSPDRVETQYF
TRBV12-3/TRBV12-4	TRBJ2-1	CASWKVGQGNNEQFF
TRBV5-1	TRBJ2-2	CASSLVEGTGELFF
TRBV28	TRBJ1-1	CASSPTTRGRNTEAFF
TRBV7-2	TRBJ2-7	CASSLFSDEQYF
TRBV4-1	TRBJ1-1	CASSQEALTPFDWGTEAFF
TRBV2	TRBJ1-4	CASTPGRATNEKLFF
TRBV19	TRBJ2-7	CASSMSAGSNEQYF
TRBV27	TRBJ2-1	CASSRTGGREQFF
TRBV4-2	TRBJ2-6	CASSQAGQGANVLTF
TRBV7-9	TRBJ1-4	CASSPYQGGANEKLFF
TRBV28	TRBJ2-7	CAMGPGLLCYEQYF
TRBV12-3/TRBV12-4	TRBJ1-1	CASSLAAGSPEAFF
TRBV7-2	TRBJ2-3	CATKLAGSTDTQYF
TRBV5-1	TRBJ2-3	CASSLGVSGTSTDTQYF
TRBV3-1	TRBJ1-6	CASSVMEESPLHF
TRBV20-1	TRBJ2-1	CSANAGHFTSGSYNEQFF
TRBV4-3	TRBJ2-7	CASSQDGRGREGYEQYF
TRBV3-1	TRBJ1-5	CASSQDRLQPQHF
TRBV29-1	TRBJ2-3	CSVGTLVGDTQYF
TRBV28	TRBJ2-5	CASSTSVETQYF
TRBV5-1	TRBJ2-3	CASSWGTGSTDTQYF
TRBV7-9	TRBJ1-2	CASSASTGRNYGYTF
TRBV25-1	TRBJ2-1	CASSVWDRRGGNDEQFF
TRBV18	TRBJ2-1	CASSPEGSPYNEQFF